The text below deals with one T cell receptor beta chain. The antigen is unknown. This entry belongs to a study of T cells expressing NK-cell markers. Study details: Among the eight sequenced donors, seven tested HCMV-seropositive and one tested seronegative.

This CDR3 contains 13 residues. Germline CDR1 MNHEY, CDR2 SMNVEV (reference sequence). Each CDR3 protein gets one entry in TCRdb, which reprocessed the 5' RACE reads and gives no DNA. This table holds under 500,000 distinct CDR3 sequences. Study-wide points: Dominant NKG2C+ clonotypes were found to form roughly 1.0-7.5% of CD8+ T cells in five to seven donors.

The V gene is TRBV27, the J gene TRBJ2-5. Material: blood T cells: a sorted CD56 or NKG2C T cell subset, CD4+ or CD8+ T cells, or bulk PBMC T cells (not recorded which). This clonotype was obtained from a woman aged 18 to 69 in good health. The chain's CDR3 is CASSYQFAETQYF.